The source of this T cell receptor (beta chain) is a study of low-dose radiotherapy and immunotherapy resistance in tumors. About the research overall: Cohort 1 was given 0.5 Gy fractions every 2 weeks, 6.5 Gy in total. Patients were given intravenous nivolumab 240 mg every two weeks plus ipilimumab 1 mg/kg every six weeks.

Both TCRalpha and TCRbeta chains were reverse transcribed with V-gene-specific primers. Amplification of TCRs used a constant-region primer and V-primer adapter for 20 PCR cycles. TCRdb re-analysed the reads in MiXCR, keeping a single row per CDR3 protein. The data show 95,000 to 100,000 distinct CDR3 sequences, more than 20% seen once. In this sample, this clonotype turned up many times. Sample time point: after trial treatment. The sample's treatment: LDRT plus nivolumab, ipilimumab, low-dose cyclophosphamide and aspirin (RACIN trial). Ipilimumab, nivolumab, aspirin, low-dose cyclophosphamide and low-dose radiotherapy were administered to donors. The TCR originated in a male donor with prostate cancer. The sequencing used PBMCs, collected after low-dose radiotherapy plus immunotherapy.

CDR3 coding DNA: TGCGCCAGCAGCTTGGGGATCTCGACAGCAACCTACGAGCAGTACTTC. Translating it yields CASSLGISTATYEQYF. The V gene is TRBV5-1, the J gene TRBJ2-7; tentative D call: TRBD1 (5 bases). The V end lost 0 bases, the J end lost 2 bases, and 15 bases lay between the germline ends. Germline lookup yields CDR1 SGHRS and CDR2 YFSETQ. CDR3 length: 16 amino acids.